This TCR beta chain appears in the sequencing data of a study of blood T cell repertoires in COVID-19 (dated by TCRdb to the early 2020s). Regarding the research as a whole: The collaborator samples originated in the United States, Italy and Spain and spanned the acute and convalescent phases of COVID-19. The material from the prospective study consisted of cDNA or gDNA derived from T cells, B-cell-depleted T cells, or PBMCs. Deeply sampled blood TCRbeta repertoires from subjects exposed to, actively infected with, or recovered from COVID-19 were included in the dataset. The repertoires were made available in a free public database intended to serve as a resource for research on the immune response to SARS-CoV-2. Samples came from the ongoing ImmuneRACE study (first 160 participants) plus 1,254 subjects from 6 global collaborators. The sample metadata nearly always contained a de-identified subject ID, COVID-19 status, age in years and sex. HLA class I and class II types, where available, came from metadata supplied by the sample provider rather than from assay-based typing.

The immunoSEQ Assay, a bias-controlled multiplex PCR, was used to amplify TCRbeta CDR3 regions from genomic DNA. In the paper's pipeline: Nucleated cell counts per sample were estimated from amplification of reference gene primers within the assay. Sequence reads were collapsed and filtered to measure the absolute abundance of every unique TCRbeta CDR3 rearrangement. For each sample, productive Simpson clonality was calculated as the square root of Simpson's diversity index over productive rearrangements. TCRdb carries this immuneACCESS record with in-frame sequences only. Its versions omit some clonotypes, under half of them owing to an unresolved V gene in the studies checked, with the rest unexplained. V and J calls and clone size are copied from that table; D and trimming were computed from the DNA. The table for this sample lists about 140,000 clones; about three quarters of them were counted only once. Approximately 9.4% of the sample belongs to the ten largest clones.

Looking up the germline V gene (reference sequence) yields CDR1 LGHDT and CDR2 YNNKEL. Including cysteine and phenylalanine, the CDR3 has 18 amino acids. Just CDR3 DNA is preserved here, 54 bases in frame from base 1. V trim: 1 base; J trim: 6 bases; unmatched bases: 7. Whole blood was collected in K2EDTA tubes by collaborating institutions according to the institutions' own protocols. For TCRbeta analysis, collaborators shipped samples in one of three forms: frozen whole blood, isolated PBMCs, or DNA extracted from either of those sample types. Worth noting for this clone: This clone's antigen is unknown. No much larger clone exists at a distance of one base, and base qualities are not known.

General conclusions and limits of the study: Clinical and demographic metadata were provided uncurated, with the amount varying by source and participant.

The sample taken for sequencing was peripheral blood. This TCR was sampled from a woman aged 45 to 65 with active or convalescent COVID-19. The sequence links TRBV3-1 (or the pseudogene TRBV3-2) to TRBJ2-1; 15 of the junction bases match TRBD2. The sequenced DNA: TGTGCCAGCAGCCAAGCCCCGGGACTAGCGGGAGGACTCAATGAGCAGTTCTTC. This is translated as CASSQAPGLAGGLNEQFF.